The entry that follows covers one T cell receptor beta chain sequence. The data stem from a study of blood T cell repertoires in COVID-19. This table comes from immunoSEQ multiplex PCR, and its TCRdb copy is limited to in-frame clones, with some not included. This table has about 210,000 clones, about 80% appearing once. J lost 5 bases, V lost 3 bases, and 11 bases had no gene match. The CDR3 consists of 16 residues. The germline gives CDR1 LNHDA, CDR2 SQIVND (reference sequence). The sequenced sample was peripheral blood. This chain connects TRBV19 to TRBJ2-5; TRBD2 aligns across 8 bases. The clonotype comes from an elderly woman with COVID-19, enrolled during active disease. DNA for the CDR3: TGTGCCAGTAGTATCAGGCAGAGCGGGAGCGTCGAGACCCAGTACTTC. Amino acids: CASSIRQSGSVETQYF.